This TCR beta chain derives from a study of T cell responses to AZD1222 COVID-19 vaccine. Germline CDR1 reads DFQATT; CDR2 reads SNEGSKA (reference sequence). The CDR3 contains 11 residues. V shed 5 bases, J shed 2 bases, and the junction held 0 bases outside the gene matches. Points on this clone: Its antigen is currently unknown.

The assay was immunoSEQ multiplex PCR, and TCRdb's table has in-frame clones only and misses some. The sample has some 89,000 clones, over 85% seen once. Study-level findings and limits: Along spike, vaccine-associated CD4 TCRs were found throughout, with dominance at 160-218 and 743-854. Donors were largely white British and mainly female; clonal diversity was possibly underestimated.

This sequence was found in an adult in good health. The chain uses TRBV20-1 and TRBJ2-7, with TRBD2 matching 7 bases. The input for sequencing was peripheral blood, taken on day 0 of AZD1222 vaccination. The CDR3 reads CSARGAYEQYF. CDR3 DNA: TGCAGTGCTCGGGGGGCCTACGAGCAGTACTTC.